This entry describes one T cell receptor beta chain. The data originate from a study of blood T cell repertoires in COVID-19. Adults between roughly 18 and 89 years of age took part from more than 20 US areas. Clones were sequenced by immunoSEQ multiplex PCR, and TCRdb holds only the in-frame ones, with some missing. The table shows under 300,000 clones, with around 88% occurring only once. This CDR3 comprises 17 residues. Germline-derived CDR1 and CDR2 are MNHEY and SMNVEV (reference sequence). V was trimmed by 3 bases and J by 1 base, leaving 18 bases between them. The genes are TRBV27 and TRBJ1-2, with D maybe TRBD1 (6 bases). This clonotype was obtained from a woman aged 40-49 years with acute COVID-19. The sequenced sample consisted of PBMCs or T cells enriched from blood (not recorded which). For the CDR3, the DNA is TGTGCCAGCAGTTTCTCCAGGGGAGACCTGCTTAACTATGGCTACACCTTC. This translates into CASSFSRGDLLNYGYTF.